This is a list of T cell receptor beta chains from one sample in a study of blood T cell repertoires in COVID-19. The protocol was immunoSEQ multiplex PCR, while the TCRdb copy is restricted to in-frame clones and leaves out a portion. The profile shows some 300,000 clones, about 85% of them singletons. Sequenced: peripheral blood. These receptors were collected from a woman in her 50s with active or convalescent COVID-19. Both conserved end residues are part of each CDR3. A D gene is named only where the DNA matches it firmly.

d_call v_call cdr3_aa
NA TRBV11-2 CASSSPRARAEQFF
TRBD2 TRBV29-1 CSQGAGGRGGELFF
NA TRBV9 CASSGAYAGSGNTIYF
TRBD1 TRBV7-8 CASGRTGGYTF
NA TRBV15 CATSRPLGEQFF
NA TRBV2 CASRKGLPLAKNIQYF
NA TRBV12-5 CASGLTPGGRSTGNTIYF
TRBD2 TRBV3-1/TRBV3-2 CASSREPGGVDSYEQYF
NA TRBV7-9 CASSFLQNTEAFF
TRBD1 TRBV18 CASSPLDRGTEAFF
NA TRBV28 CASSTPSPDTQYF
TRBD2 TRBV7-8 CASSLARASGNHEQYF
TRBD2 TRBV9 CASSPIPGTSGRGAYNEQFF
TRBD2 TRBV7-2 CASSPNGGRPYNEQFF
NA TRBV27 CASSRIGGTVGVGELFF
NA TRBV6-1 CASSEDGGNQPQHF
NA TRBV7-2 CASSFLNTDTQYF
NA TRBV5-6 CASSPGWGEKLFF
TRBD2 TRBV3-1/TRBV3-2 CASSQDRLASYNEQFF
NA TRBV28 CASSFLGGPRRSGGYTF
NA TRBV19 CASSLPYRADSPLHF
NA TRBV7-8 CASSLEGGVSSYEQYF
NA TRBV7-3 CASSLTQGRTEAFF
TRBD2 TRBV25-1 CASSRTRHTGELFF
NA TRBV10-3 CAISESGQPYEQYF
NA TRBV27 CASSSPGLHTGELFF
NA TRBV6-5 CASSYGQFPSPLHF
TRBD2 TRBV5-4 CASSSGTSGNTGELFF
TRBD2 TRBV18 CASSPASGRETQYF
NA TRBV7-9 CASSFVQGGNSPLHF
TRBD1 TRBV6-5 CAMSQGRLSNYGYTF
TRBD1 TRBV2 CASSGDRGLLDGYTF
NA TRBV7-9 CASSLGGTGNTGELFF
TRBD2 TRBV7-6 CASSDSGSSYNEQFF
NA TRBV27 CASSLLSAEPQTKPYEQYF
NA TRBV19 CASSMAGPFNQPQHF
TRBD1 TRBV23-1 CASSHSQGANTEAFF
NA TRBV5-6 CASSLAQATYGYTF
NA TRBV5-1 CASNSPYYEQFF
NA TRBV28 CASNQGSSYNEQFF
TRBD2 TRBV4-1 CASSHILAGGRGTDTQYF
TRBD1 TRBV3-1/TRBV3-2 CASSPWGDRVGNEQFF
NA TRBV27 CASRLGRSNQPQHF
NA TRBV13 CASSLVFSGDRYEQYF
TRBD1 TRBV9 CASSTSGTGDEKLFF
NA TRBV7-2 CASSLDGGSQETQYF
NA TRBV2 CASSEDRRPAYEQYF
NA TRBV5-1 CASSPLVAYSGRETQYF
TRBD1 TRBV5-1 CASSWGTGVGEQFF
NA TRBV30 CAWSAKSAVHEKLFF
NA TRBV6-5 CASSITGGNTIYF
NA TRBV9 CASSVGTFTEAFF
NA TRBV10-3 CAISSGRGRDSEQYF
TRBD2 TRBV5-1 CASSLVASGSGEQFF
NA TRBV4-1 CASSQDRSGAGRYGYTF
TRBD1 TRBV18 CASSEGQGEQYF